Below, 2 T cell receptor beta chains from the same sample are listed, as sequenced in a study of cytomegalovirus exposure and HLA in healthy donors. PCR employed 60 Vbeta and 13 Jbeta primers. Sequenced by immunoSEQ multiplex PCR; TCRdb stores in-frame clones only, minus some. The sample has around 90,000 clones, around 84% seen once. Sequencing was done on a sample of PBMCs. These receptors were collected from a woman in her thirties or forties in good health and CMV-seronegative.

DNA of the CDR3: TGTGCCAGCAGCTTCGGACTAGCGGGAGGGCCAGATACGCAGTATTTT. Translating it yields CASSFGLAGGPDTQYF. This chain uses TRBV7-9 with TRBJ2-3, with 15 bases that match TRBD2. The CDR3 covers 16 residues. Germline-derived CDR1 and CDR2 are SEHNR and FQNEAQ (reference sequence). The junction had 2 bases not matched to a gene; V was cut back by 3 bases and J by 4 bases.

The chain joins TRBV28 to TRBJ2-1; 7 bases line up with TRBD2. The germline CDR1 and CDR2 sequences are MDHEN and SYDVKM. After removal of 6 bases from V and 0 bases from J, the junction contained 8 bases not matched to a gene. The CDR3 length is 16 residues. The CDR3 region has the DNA TGTGCCAGCAGATGGCGGGAGAGGAGCTCCTACAATGAGCAGTTCTTC. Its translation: CASRWRERSSYNEQFF. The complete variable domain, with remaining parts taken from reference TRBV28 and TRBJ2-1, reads DVKVTQSSRYLVKRTGEKVFLECVQDMDHENMFWYRQDPGLGLRLIYFSYDVKMKEKGDIPEGYSVSREKKERFSLILESASTNQTSMYLCASRWRERSSYNEQFFGPGTRLTVL.